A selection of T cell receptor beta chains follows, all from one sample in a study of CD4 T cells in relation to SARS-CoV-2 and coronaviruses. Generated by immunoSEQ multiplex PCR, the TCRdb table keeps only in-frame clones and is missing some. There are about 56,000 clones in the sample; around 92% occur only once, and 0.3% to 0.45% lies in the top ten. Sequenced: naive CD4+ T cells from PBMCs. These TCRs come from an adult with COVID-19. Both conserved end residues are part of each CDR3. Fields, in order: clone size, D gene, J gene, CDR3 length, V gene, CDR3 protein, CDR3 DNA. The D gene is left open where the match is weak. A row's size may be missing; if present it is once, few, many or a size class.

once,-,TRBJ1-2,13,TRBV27,CASSLKVDYGYTF,TGTGCCAGCAGTTTAAAGGTAGACTATGGCTACACCTTC
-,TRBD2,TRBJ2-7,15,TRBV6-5,CASSPTGGSSYEQYF,TGTGCCAGCAGCCCGACGGGAGGGAGCTCCTACGAGCAGTACTTC
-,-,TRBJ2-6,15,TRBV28,CASSGSHSGANVLTF,TGTGCCAGCAGTGGGTCTCATTCTGGGGCCAACGTCCTGACTTTC
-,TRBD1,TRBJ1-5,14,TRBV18,CASSPDRGYQPQHF,TGTGCCAGCTCACCCGACAGGGGCTATCAGCCCCAGCATTTT
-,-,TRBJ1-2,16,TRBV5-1,CASSLGRTAVGYGYTF,TGCGCCAGCAGCTTGGGGAGGACCGCCGTTGGCTATGGCTACACCTTC
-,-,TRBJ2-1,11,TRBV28,CASTTWDEQFF,TGTGCCAGCACAACCTGGGATGAGCAGTTCTTC
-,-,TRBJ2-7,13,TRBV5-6,CASSLPQPYEQYF,TGTGCCAGCAGCTTGCCGCAGCCCTACGAGCAGTACTTC
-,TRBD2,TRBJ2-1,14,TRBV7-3,CASRLAGGSNEQFF,TGTGCCAGCAGACTAGCGGGAGGGTCAAATGAGCAGTTCTTC
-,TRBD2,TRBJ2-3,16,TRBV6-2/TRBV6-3,CASSSYSGRPTDTQYF,TGTGCCAGCAGTTCGTATAGCGGGAGGCCCACAGATACGCAGTATTTT
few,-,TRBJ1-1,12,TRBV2,CASTRVNTEAFF,TGTGCCAGCACGCGGGTGAACACTGAAGCTTTCTTT
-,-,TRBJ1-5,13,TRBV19,CASSIDGEKPQHF,TGTGCCAGTAGTATAGACGGGGAGAAGCCCCAGCATTTT
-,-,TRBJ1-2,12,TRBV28,CASSSTGFGYTF,TGTGCCAGCAGTAGTACAGGGTTCGGCTACACCTTC
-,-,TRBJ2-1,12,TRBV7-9,CASSQEDQAQFF,TGTGCCAGCAGCCAAGAGGACCAAGCGCAGTTCTTC
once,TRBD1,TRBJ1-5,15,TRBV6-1,CASSDLDRELQPQHF,TGTGCCAGCAGTGATTTGGACAGGGAATTACAGCCCCAGCATTTT
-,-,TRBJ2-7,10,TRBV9,CAQGPYEQYF,TGTGCCCAGGGGCCCTACGAGCAGTACTTC